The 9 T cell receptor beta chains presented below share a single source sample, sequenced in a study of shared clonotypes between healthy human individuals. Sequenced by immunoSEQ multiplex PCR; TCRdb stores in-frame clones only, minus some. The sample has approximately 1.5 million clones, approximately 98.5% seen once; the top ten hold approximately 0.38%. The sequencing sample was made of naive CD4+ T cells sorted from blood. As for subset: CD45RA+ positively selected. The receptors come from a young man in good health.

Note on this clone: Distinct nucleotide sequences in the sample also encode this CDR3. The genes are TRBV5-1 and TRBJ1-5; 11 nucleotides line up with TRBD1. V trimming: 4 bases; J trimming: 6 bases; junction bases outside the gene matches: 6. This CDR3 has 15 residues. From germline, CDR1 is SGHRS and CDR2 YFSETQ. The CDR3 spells CASSPGTGGGQPQHF. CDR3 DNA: TGCGCCAGCAGCCCCGGGACAGGGGGAGGTCAGCCCCAGCATTTT.

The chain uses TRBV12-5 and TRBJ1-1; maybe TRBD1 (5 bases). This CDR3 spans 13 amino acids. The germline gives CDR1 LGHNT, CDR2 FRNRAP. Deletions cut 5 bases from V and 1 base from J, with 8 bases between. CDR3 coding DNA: TGTGCTAGTGGTGGGACGGGGAACACTGAAGCTTTCTTT. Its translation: CASGGTGNTEAFF.

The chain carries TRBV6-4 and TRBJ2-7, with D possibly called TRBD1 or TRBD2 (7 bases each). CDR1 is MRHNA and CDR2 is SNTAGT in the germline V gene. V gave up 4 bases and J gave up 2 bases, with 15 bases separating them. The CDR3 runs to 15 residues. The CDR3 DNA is TGTGCCAGCAGTGTCCTCCAGGGGGGGACCTACGAGCAGTACTTC. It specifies CASSVLQGGTYEQYF.

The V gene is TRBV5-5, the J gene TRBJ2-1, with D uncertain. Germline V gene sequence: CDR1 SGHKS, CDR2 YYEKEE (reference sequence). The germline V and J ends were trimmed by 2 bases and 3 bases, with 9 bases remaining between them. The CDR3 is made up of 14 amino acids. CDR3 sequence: CASSLGKFYNEQFF. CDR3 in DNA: TGTGCCAGCAGCTTAGGGAAGTTCTACAATGAGCAGTTCTTC.

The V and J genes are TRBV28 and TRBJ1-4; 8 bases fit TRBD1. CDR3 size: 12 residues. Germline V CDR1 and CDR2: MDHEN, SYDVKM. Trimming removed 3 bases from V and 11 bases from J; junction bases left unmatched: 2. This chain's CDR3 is CASSFDRGKLFF. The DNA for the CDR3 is TGTGCCAGCAGTTTCGACAGGGGCAAACTGTTTTTT.

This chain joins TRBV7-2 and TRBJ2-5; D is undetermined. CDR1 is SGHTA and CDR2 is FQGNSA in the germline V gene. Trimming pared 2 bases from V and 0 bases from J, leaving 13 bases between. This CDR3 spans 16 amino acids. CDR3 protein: CASSLRAWQYQETQYF. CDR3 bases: TGTGCCAGCAGCTTACGGGCTTGGCAGTACCAAGAGACCCAGTACTTC.

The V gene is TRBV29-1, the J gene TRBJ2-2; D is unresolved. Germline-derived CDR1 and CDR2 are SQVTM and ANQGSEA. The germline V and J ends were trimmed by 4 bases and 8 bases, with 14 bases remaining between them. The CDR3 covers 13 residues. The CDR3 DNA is TGCAGCGTTGGCGAACTCCCACCGGGGGAGCTGTTTTTT. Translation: CSVGELPPGELFF.

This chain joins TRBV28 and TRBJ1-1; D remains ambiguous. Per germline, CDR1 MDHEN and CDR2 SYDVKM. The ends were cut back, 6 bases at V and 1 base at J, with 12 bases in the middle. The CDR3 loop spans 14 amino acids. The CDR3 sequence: CASSETKTNTEAFF. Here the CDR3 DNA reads TGTGCCAGCAGCGAGACAAAAACGAACACTGAAGCTTTCTTT.

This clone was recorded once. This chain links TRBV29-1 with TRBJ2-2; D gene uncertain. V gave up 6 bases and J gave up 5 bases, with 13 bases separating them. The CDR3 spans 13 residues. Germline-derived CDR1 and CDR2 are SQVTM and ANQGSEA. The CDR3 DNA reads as TGCAGCGTAGCCTTTGGTCGAACCGGGGAGCTGTTTTTT. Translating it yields CSVAFGRTGELFF.